Described below is a single T cell receptor beta chain sequence and its context. This clone was detected only a few times. Its antigen remains unidentified. Base qualities are missing; no much larger clone stands one base away. The data derive from a study of blood T cell repertoires in COVID-19 (dated by TCRdb to the early 2020s). About the investigation overall: Collaborator samples came from the United States, Italy and Spain and covered acute and convalescent phases of COVID-19. The sample metadata nearly always contained a de-identified subject ID, COVID-19 status, age in years and sex. Where HLA class I and class II types were available, the types were taken from metadata supplied by the sample provider, not from assay-based typing. The repertoires were released in a freely available public database intended as a resource for research on the immune response to SARS-CoV-2. The prospective study material was composed of cDNA or gDNA derived from T cells, B-cell-depleted T cells, or PBMCs. The samples were drawn from the first 160 participants of the ongoing ImmuneRACE study and from some 1,300 subjects provided by 6 global collaborators. The dataset comprised deeply sampled blood TCRbeta repertoires from subjects exposed to, actively infected with, or recovered from COVID-19. Study-wide findings and limitations: Clinical and demographic metadata were provided uncurated, with the amount varying by source and participant.

TCRbeta CDR3 regions were amplified from genomic DNA using the immunoSEQ Assay, a bias-controlled multiplex PCR. The study's own analysis went as follows. The number of nucleated cells in each sample was estimated from the amplification of reference gene primers within the assay. To quantify the absolute abundance of each unique TCRbeta CDR3 rearrangement, sequence reads were collapsed and filtered. For each sample, productive Simpson clonality was calculated as the square root of Simpson's diversity index over productive rearrangements. TCRdb obtained this table from immuneACCESS and retained in-frame rearrangements with V and J assigned. These tables miss some clones; where compared with another copy, unresolved V genes account for less than half of the shortfall, and the remainder is unexplained. The V and J calls and clone size are taken from that table; D and trimming were inferred from the DNA. The sample records about 59,000 clones, around nine tenths of which are singletons. The ten most abundant clones make up 16% of the sample.

Looking up the germline V gene yields CDR1 SNHLY and CDR2 FYNNEI. Trimmed from V: 4 bases; trimmed from J: 4 bases; junction bases lacking a gene match: 6. From the cysteine up to the phenylalanine, the CDR3 has a length of 15 residues. The read is trimmed to its CDR3 DNA, 45 bases read in frame from base 1. Whole blood was collected in K2EDTA tubes by collaborating institutions according to the institutions' own protocols. Collaborator samples were shipped for TCRbeta analysis as frozen whole blood, isolated PBMCs, or DNA extracted from either sample type. Here the chain combines TRBV2 and TRBJ1-5, and 8 junction bases match TRBD1. This TCR came from a man older than 75 with acute or convalescent COVID-19. The sample consisted of peripheral blood. CDR3 protein: CASSGTGLRNQPQHF. The DNA is as follows: TGTGCCAGCAGTGGGACAGGGTTACGGAATCAGCCCCAGCATTTT.